This T cell receptor beta chain was documented in a study of CD8 T cells in ankylosing spondylitis. The study, taken as a whole, reports: Roughly 8 highly homologous variants formed a TCR beta motif that appeared characteristic of ankylosing spondylitis blood. Past studies reported some motif variants in reactive arthritis synovial fluid and blood. Significantly higher representation of disease-linked clones was reported for matched ankylosing spondylitis synovial fluid. CD8+ cells made up the disease-linked clones, which were relatively rare in peripheral blood.

This CDR3 region has 12 residues. Trimming shortened V by 1 base and J by 4 bases, and 4 bases separated the two germline ends. Quantitative 5'-RACE with molecular barcodes was used to make the TCR beta libraries. TCRdb ran MiXCR on the 5' RACE reads and lists one entry per CDR3 protein. The sample shows approximately 140,000 distinct CDR3 sequences, roughly 18% of them seen only once. This clonotype was seen only a few times. Its antigen is not identified. The specimen sequenced was blood, either unsorted or a sorted T cell fraction (not recorded which). This chain uses TRBV12-3 or TRBV12-4 with TRBJ1-1; unclear D gene. The TCR sequence derives from a male donor with ankylosing spondylitis. CDR3 loop: CASSLGITEAFF. Written as DNA, the CDR3 is TGTGCCAGCAGTTTAGGTATCACTGAAGCTTTCTTT.